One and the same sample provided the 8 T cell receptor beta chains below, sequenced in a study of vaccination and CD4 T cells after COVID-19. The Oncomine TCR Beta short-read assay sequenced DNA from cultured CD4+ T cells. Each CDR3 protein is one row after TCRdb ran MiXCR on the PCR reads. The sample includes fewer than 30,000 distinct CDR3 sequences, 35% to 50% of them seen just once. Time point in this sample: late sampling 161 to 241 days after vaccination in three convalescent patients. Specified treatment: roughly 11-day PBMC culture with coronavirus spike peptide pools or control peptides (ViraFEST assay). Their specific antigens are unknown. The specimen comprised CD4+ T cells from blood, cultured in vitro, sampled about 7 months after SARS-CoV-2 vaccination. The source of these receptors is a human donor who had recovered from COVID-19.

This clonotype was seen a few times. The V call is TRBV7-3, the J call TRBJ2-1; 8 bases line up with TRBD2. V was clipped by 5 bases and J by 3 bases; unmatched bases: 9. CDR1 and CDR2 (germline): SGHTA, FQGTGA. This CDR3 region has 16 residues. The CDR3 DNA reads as TGTGCCAGCAGCAATAGCGGCGGGGGGTACTACAATGAGCAGTTCTTC. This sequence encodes CASSNSGGGYYNEQFF.

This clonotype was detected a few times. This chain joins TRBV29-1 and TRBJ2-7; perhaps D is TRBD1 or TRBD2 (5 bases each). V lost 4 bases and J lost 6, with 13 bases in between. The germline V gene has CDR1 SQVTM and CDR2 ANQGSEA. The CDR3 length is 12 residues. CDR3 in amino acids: CSVAGLKGEQYF. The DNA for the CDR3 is TGCAGCGTTGCGGGGCTGAAGGGCGAGCAGTACTTC.

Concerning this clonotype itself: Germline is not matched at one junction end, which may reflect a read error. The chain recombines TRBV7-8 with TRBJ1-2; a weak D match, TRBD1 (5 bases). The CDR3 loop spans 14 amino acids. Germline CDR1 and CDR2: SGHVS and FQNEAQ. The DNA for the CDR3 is TGTGCCAGCAGCGTAGGGGCCTATCTCTATGGCTACACTTTC. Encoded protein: CASSVGAYLYGYTF.

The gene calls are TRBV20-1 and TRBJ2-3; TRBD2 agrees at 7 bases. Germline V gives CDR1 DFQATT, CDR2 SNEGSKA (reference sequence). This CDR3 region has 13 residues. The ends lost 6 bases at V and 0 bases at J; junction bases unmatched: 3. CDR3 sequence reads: CSAAGISTDTQYF. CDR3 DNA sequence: TGCAGTGCAGCGGGGATTAGCACAGATACGCAGTATTTT.

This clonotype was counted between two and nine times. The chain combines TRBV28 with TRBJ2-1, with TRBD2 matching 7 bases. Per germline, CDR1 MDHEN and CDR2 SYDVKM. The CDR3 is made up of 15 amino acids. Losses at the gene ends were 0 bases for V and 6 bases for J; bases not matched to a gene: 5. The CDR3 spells CASSLWLADPNEQFF. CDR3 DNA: TGTGCCAGCAGTTTATGGCTAGCGGATCCCAATGAGCAGTTCTTC.

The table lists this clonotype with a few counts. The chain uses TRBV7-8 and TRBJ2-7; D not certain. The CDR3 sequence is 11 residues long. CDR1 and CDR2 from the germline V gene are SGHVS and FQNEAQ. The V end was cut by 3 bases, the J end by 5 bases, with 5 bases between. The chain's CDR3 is CASSFHNEQYF. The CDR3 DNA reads TGTGCCAGCAGCTTCCACAACGAGCAGTACTTC.

CDR3 region: CASSFPRGNTEAFF. As DNA, the CDR3 is TGTGCCAGCAGTTTTCCCCGGGGGAACACTGAAGCTTTCTTT. V usage is TRBV28 and J usage is TRBJ1-1; D ambiguous. V lost 3 bases and J 1 base, leaving 9 bases between the germline ends. The CDR3 extends over 14 amino acids. CDR1 and CDR2 (germline): MDHEN, SYDVKM.

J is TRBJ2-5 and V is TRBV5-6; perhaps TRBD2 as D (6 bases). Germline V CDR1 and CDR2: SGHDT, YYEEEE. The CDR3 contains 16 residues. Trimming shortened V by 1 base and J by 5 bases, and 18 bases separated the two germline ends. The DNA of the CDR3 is TGTGCCAGCAGCTTGCGTCTCACCGGGGGATCGGAGACCCAGTACTTC. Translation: CASSLRLTGGSETQYF. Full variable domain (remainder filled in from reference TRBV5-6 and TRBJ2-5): DAGVTQSPTHLIKTRGQQVTLRCSPKSGHDTVSWYQQALGQGPQFIFQYYEEEERQRGNFPDRFSGHQFPNYSSELNVNALLLGDSALYLCASSLRLTGGSETQYFGPGTRLLVL.